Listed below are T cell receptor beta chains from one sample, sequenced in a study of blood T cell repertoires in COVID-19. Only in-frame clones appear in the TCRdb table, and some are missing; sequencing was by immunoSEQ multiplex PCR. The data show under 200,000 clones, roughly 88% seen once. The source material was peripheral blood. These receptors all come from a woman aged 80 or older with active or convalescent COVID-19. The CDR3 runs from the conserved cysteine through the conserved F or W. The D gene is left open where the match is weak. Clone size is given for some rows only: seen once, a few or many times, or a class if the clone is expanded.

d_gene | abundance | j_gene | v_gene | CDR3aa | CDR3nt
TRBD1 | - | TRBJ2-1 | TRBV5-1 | CASSQDGDRGGEQFF | TGCGCCAGCAGCCAGGACGGGGACAGGGGAGGTGAGCAGTTCTTC
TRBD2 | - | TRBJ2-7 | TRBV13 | CASQRSGAPSYEQYF | TGTGCCAGCCAGCGTAGCGGGGCGCCCTCCTACGAGCAGTACTTC
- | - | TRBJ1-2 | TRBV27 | CASTGGRGYGYTF | TGTGCCAGCACGGGCGGCAGGGGCTATGGCTACACCTTC
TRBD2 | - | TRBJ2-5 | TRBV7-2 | CASSLKASGDWVGTQYF | TGTGCCAGCAGCTTAAAGGCTAGCGGGGATTGGGTGGGGACCCAGTACTTC
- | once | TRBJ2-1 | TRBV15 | CATSAQRQRGSYNEQFF | TGTGCCACCAGCGCTCAGAGGCAGCGAGGCTCCTACAATGAGCAGTTCTTC
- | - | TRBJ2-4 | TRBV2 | CASSPGQLAKNIQYF | TGTGCCAGCAGTCCTGGACAGCTAGCCAAAAACATTCAGTACTTC
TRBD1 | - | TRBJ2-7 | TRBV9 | CASSAQLPGQSFYEQYF | TGTGCCAGCAGCGCACAACTGCCGGGACAGAGCTTCTACGAGCAGTACTTC
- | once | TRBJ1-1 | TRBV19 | CASRTDRNTEAFF | TGTGCCAGTAGAACGGACAGGAACACTGAAGCTTTCTTT
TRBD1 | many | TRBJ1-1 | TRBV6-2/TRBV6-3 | CASSYAGTGNTEAFF | TGTGCCAGCAGTTACGCCGGGACAGGGAACACTGAAGCTTTCTTT
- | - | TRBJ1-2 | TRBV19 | CAIQGLTGYTF | TGTGCCATTCAGGGGCTGACTGGCTACACCTTC
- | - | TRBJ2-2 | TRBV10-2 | CASSWGRNTGELFF | TGCGCCAGCAGTTGGGGGCGGAACACCGGGGAGCTGTTTTTT
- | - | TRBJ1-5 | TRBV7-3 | CASSPPPDTANQPQHF | TGTGCCAGCAGCCCTCCCCCAGACACCGCCAATCAGCCCCAGCATTTT
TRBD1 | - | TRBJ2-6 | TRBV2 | CASSRTGGPSGANVLTF | TGTGCCAGCAGCAGGACAGGGGGCCCGTCTGGGGCCAACGTCCTGACTTTC
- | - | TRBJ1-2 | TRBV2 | CASIRSQGNYGYTF | TGTGCCAGCATAAGGTCACAGGGCAACTATGGCTACACCTTC
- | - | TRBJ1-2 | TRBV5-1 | CASRLGGAEGGYTF | TGCGCCAGCAGGTTGGGTGGGGCGGAAGGCGGCTACACCTTC
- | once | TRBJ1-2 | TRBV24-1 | CATSDGSRNYGYTF | TGTGCCACCAGTGATGGGAGCAGGAACTATGGCTACACCTTC
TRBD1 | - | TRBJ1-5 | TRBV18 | CASSPGQGLINQPQHF | TGTGCCAGCTCACCCGGACAGGGTCTAATCAATCAGCCCCAGCATTTT
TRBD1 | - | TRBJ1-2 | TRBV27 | CASSQRPGQTLRGYTF | TGTGCCAGCAGCCAACGACCGGGACAGACATTGAGGGGCTACACCTTC
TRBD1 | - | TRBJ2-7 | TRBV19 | CASSIVRTGAYEQYF | TGTGCCAGTAGTATAGTAAGAACAGGGGCGTACGAGCAGTACTTC
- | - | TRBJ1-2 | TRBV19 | CASRTGSVLYGYTF | TGTGCCAGCCGAACAGGGAGTGTCCTCTATGGCTACACCTTC
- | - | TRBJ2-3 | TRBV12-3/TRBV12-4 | CASRAGGTDTQYF | TGTGCCAGTAGGGCAGGGGGCACAGATACGCAGTATTTT
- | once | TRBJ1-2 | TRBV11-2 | CASSPRGGTYYGYTF | TGTGCCAGCAGCCCCCGGGGGGGGACCTACTATGGCTACACCTTC
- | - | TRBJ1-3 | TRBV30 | CAWSKIPGQRNTIYF | TGTGCCTGGAGTAAGATCCCGGGACAACGAAACACCATATATTTT
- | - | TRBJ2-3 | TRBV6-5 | CASRRQVGDTQYF | TGTGCCAGCAGGAGGCAAGTTGGAGATACGCAGTATTTT
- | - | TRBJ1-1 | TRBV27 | CASSSGGEAFF | TGTGCCAGCAGCTCCGGAGGGGAAGCTTTCTTT
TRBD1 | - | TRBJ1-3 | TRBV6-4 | CASSGGTGLGGNTIYF | TGTGCCAGCAGTGGAGGGACAGGGTTGGGTGGAAACACCATATATTTT
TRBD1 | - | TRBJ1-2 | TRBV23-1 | CASTLRGGTPWGYTF | TGCGCCAGCACCCTGCGAGGGGGCACTCCCTGGGGCTACACCTTC
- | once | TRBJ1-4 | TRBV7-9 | CASSFKGVIANEKLFF | TGTGCCAGCAGCTTTAAAGGGGTTATAGCTAATGAAAAACTGTTTTTT
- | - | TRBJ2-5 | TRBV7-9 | CASSQKTGISETQYF | TGTGCCAGCAGCCAGAAAACCGGGATCAGCGAGACCCAGTACTTC
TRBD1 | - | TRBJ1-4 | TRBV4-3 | CASSQDSVRQGGEKLFF | TGCGCCAGCAGCCAAGATTCTGTAAGGCAGGGGGGCGAAAAACTGTTTTTT
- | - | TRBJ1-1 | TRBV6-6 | CASSYRGMAFF | TGTGCCAGCAGTTACCGGGGTATGGCTTTCTTT